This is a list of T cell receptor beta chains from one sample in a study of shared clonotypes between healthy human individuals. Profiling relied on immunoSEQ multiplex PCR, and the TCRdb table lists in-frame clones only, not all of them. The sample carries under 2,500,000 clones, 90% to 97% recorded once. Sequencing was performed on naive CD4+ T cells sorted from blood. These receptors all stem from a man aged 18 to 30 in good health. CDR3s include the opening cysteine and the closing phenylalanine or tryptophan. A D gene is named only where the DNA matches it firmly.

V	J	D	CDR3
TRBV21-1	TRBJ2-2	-	CASSKGLAGVCTGELFF
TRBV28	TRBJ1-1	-	CASSRNPDTEAFF
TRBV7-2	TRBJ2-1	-	CASSQTGAPAYNEQFF
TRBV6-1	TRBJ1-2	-	CASSEGGSNYGYTF
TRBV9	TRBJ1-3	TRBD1	CASNRGAGTGFGNTIYF
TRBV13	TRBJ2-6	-	CASSLVRAGANVLTF
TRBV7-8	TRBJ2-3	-	CASSLSLTRPGPKPTDTQYF
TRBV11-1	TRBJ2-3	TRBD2	CASSSDLRGGTDTQYF
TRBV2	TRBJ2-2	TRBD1	CASIAIGQGAHTGELFF
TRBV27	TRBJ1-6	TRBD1	CASSLGTGGSPLHF
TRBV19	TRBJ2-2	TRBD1	CASRDRGTGELFF
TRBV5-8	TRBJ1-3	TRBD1	CASSSDRAGNTIYF
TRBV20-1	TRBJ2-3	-	CSASGADTQYF
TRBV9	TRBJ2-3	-	CASSVRTGTFTDTQYF
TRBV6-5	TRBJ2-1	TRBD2	CASSSSGRLYNEQFF
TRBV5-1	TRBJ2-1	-	CASSLDVYNEQFF
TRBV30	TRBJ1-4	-	CAQSGETFNEKLFF
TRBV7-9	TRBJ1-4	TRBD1	CASSLGDREDEKLFF
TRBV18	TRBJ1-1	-	CASSPGGHTEAFF
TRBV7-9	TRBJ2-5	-	CASSLGGPTRETQYF
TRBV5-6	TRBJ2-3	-	CASSRRGVADTQYF
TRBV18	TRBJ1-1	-	CASSPGTNTEAFF